These T cell receptor beta chains were read from a single sample in a study of control samples from healthy donors and cancer patients. Profiled with immunoSEQ multiplex PCR; TCRdb holds only in-frame clones, not every one. The sample lists tens of thousands of clones; less than 90% were seen once. The specimen was PBMCs. The receptors were sampled from a woman aged 45 to 65 with colorectal cancer. Both conserved end residues are part of each CDR3. A D gene is named only where the DNA matches it firmly. The listing skips clone size in some rows; elsewhere it reads once, few, many or a size class.

V gene	D gene	clone size	J gene	CDR3 protein	CDR3 DNA
TRBV6-5	TRBD1	.	TRBJ1-1	CASSTGGESTEAFF	TGTGCCAGCAGTACAGGGGGCGAGAGCACTGAAGCTTTCTTT
TRBV18	.	.	TRBJ2-1	CASSPGIRNEQFF	TGTGCCAGCTCACCGGGGATCCGGAATGAGCAGTTCTTC
TRBV7-7	.	once	TRBJ2-3	CASSLGILESTDTQYF	TGTGCCAGCAGCTTGGGGATCCTCGAATCCACAGATACGCAGTATTTT
TRBV10-1	TRBD2	once	TRBJ2-5	CASSEGTSLWQETQYF	TGCGCCAGCAGTGAAGGGACTAGCCTCTGGCAAGAGACCCAGTACTTC
TRBV2	.	few	TRBJ2-1	CASRGNLASVEQFF	TGTGCCAGCAGGGGAAATCTAGCCAGTGTTGAGCAGTTCTTC
TRBV5-6	.	.	TRBJ2-5	CASSLARRSETQYF	TGTGCCAGCAGCTTGGCCAGGCGGTCAGAGACCCAGTACTTC
TRBV12-5	.	.	TRBJ1-5	CASGLVSYQPQHF	TGTGCTAGTGGTTTGGTGTCATATCAGCCCCAGCATTTT
TRBV7-2	.	.	TRBJ2-5	CASNRMGGLETQYF	TGTGCCAGCAACCGAATGGGGGGCCTAGAGACCCAGTACTTC
TRBV30	TRBD1	.	TRBJ1-2	CAWSPGTGGTGYTF	TGTGCCTGGAGTCCCGGGACAGGGGGCACTGGCTACACCTTC
TRBV28	.	.	TRBJ1-2	CASSLVRAHGYTF	TGTGCCAGCAGTTTGGTGCGGGCTCATGGCTACACCTTC
TRBV7-2	.	.	TRBJ2-3	CASSKRSQLGTDTQYF	TGTGCCAGCAGCAAAAGAAGTCAGCTAGGGACAGATACGCAGTATTTT
TRBV29-1	.	.	TRBJ1-1	CSVENHGLNTEAFF	TGCAGCGTTGAAAACCACGGATTGAACACTGAAGCTTTCTTT
TRBV29-1	.	.	TRBJ2-1	CSVLGGGSYNEQFF	TGCAGCGTCCTCGGGGGCGGGTCGTACAATGAGCAGTTCTTC
TRBV20-1	TRBD1	.	TRBJ1-5	CSASPDRGSQPQHF	TGCAGTGCTAGTCCGGACAGGGGCAGTCAGCCCCAGCATTTT
TRBV6-1	.	.	TRBJ2-1	CASSERPEYNEQFF	TGTGCCAGCAGTGAAAGACCAGAATACAATGAGCAGTTCTTC
TRBV3-1/TRBV3-2	.	.	TRBJ2-1	CASAGSSYNEQFF	TGTGCCAGTGCGGGGAGCTCCTACAATGAGCAGTTCTTC
TRBV28	.	.	TRBJ1-2	CASSLTGPGGYTF	TGTGCCAGCAGTTTAACAGGGCCTGGTGGCTACACCTTC
TRBV12-3/TRBV12-4	.	.	TRBJ2-1	CASSFGAGNEQFF	TGTGCCAGCAGTTTTGGGGCCGGCAATGAGCAGTTCTTC
TRBV28	TRBD1	.	TRBJ1-2	CASSIQGAPWGYTF	TGTGCCAGCAGTATTCAGGGGGCCCCTTGGGGCTACACCTTC
TRBV28	TRBD1	once	TRBJ1-2	CATAGGRGGYTF	TGTGCCACCGCAGGGGGTAGGGGTGGCTACACCTTC
TRBV10-2	.	.	TRBJ2-3	CASSDRGGTTDTQYF	TGCGCCAGCAGTGACAGGGGGGGGACCACAGATACGCAGTATTTT
TRBV29-1	.	.	TRBJ2-2	CSALATEFANTGELFF	TGCAGCGCCCTGGCGACAGAATTCGCGAACACCGGGGAGCTGTTTTTT
TRBV5-1	.	.	TRBJ1-4	CASSVEGAANEKLFF	TGCGCCAGCAGTGTTGAAGGGGCGGCTAATGAAAAACTGTTTTTT
TRBV4-1	TRBD1	.	TRBJ1-6	CASSQGDRSGNSPLHF	TGCGCCAGCAGCCAAGGGGACAGGTCGGGGAATTCACCCCTCCACTTT